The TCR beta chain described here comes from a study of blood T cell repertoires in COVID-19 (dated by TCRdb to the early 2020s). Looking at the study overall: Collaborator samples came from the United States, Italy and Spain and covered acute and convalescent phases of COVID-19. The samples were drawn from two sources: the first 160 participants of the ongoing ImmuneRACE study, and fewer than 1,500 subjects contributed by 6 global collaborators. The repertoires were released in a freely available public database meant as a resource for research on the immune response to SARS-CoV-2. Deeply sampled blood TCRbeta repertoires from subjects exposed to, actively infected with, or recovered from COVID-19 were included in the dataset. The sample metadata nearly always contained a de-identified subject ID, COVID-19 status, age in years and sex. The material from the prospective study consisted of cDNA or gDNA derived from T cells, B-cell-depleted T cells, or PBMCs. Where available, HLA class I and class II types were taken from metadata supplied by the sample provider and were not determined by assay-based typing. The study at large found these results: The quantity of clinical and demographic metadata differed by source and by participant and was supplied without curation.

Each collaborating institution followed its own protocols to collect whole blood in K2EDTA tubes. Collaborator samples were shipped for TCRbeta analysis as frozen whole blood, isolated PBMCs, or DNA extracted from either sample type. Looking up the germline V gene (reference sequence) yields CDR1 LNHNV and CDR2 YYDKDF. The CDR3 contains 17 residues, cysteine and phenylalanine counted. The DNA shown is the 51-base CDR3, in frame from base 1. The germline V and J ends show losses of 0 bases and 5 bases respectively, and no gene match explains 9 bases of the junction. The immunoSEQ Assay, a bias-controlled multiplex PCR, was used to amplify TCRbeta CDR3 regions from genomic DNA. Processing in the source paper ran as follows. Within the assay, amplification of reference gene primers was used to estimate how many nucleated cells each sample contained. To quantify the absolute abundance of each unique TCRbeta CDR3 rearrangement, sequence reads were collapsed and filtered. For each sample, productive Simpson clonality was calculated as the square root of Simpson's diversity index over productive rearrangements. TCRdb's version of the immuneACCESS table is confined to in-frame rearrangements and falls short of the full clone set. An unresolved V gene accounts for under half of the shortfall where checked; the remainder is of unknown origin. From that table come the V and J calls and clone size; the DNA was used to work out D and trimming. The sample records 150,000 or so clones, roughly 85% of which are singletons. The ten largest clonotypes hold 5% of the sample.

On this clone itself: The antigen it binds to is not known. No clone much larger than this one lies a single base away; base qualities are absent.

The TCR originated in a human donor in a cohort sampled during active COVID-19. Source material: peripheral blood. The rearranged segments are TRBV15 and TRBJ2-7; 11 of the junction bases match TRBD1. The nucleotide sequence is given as TGTGCCACCAGCAGAGATCTCTCGGACAGGGGGCTAAACGAGCAGTACTTC. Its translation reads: CATSRDLSDRGLNEQYF.